This entry concerns a single T cell receptor beta chain. Profiling relied on immunoSEQ multiplex PCR, and the TCRdb table lists in-frame clones only, not all of them. The table has some 140,000 clones, roughly 94% seen once. This sample was included in a study of control samples from healthy donors and cancer patients. V was shortened by 0 bases and J by 1 base, with 12 bases between the two germline ends. This CDR3 is built from 16 residues. CDR1 is ENHRY, CDR2 SYGVKD, per germline. The origin of this receptor is a man in his forties in good health. What was sequenced was blood. This chain joins TRBV10-3 and TRBJ1-1, with D unresolved. CDR3 nucleotides: TGTGCCATCAGTGAGTCGTCCATCGGGGAGAACACTGAAGCTTTCTTT. Translation: CAISESSIGENTEAFF.